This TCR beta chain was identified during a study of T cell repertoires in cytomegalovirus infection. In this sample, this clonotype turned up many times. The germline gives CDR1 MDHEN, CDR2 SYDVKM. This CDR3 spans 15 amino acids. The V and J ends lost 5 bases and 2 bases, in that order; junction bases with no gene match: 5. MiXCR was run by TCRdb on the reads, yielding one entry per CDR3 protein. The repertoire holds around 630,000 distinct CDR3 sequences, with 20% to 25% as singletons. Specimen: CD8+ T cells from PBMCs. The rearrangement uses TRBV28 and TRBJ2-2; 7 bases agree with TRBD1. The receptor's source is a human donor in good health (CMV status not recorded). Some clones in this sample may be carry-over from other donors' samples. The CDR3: CASSPTGFNTGELFF. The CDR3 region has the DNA TGTGCCAGCAGTCCGACAGGGTTTAACACCGGGGAGCTGTTTTTT.